What follows are 5 T cell receptor beta chains derived from one specimen sequenced in a study of T cells after yellow fever vaccination. MiXCR, applied by TCRdb to the 5' RACE reads, yields one record per CDR3 protein. The table has tens of thousands of distinct CDR3 sequences, roughly 7.7% seen once. The sample consisted of CD8+ T cells sorted from PBMCs, taken on the day of the yellow fever booster vaccination. The receptors originated from a man under 40 who received the YFV17D yellow fever vaccine.

This clonotype was seen more than once but under ten times. The chain is built from TRBV7-2 and TRBJ2-7; 9 bases are a match to TRBD2. Germline V gives CDR1 SGHTA, CDR2 FQGNSA. V lost 4 bases, J lost 5 bases, and 12 bases stayed unmatched. This CDR3 is built from 16 residues. The CDR3 region has the DNA TGTGCCAGCAGCTCAATCGCGGGAGGGATTCGAGACGAGCAGTACTTC. Translation: CASSSIAGGIRDEQYF.

This clonotype was counted at least ten times. The V and J genes are TRBV5-6 and TRBJ2-7; 9 nucleotides agree with TRBD2. Germline CDR1 and CDR2: SGHDT and YYEEEE. V lost 3 bases to trimming and J lost 4 bases; unmatched junction nucleotides: 8. There are 15 residues in the CDR3. The CDR3 reads CASSSGGSGSYEQYF. CDR3 coding DNA: TGTGCCAGCAGCTCAGGAGGTAGCGGGAGTTACGAGCAGTACTTC.

Only a few counts were recorded for this clonotype. The chain links TRBV7-6 to TRBJ2-5; no firm D call. The CDR3 is 15 residues long. The germline gives CDR1 SGHVS, CDR2 FNYEAQ. V was shortened by 0 bases and J by 2 bases, with 10 bases between the two germline ends. This CDR3 reads CASSLAGGFQETQYF. CDR3 nucleotide sequence: TGTGCCAGCAGCTTAGCTGGCGGATTTCAAGAGACCCAGTACTTC.

The table lists this clonotype with a few counts. CDR3 DNA sequence: TGTGCCAGCATTGGGTTACCCTACGAGCAGTACTTC. Protein sequence: CASIGLPYEQYF. The chain joins TRBV2 to TRBJ2-7, with D hard to call. Trimming cost V 7 bases and J 2 bases, with 9 bases left between them. Germline V gene data show CDR1 as SNHLY and CDR2 as FYNNEI. CDR3 size: 12 residues.

The genes are TRBV20-1 and TRBJ2-7, with D possibly TRBD1 on 6 matching bases. The CDR3 extends over 11 amino acids. CDR1 DFQATT and CDR2 SNEGSKA come from the germline V gene (reference sequence). This CDR3 is CGGEAAYEQYF. The CDR3 region has the DNA TGCGGGGGCGAGGCCGCCTACGAGCAGTACTTC.